One and the same sample provided the 14 T cell receptor beta chains below, sequenced in a study of cytomegalovirus exposure and HLA in healthy donors. The PCR had 60 Vbeta and 13 Jbeta primers. Clones were read by immunoSEQ multiplex PCR, and TCRdb kept only the in-frame ones, dropping some. The data contain tens of thousands of clones, roughly two thirds of them singletons. Sequencing input: PBMCs. Source of these receptors: a woman in her 30s in good health and CMV-seronegative.

Only one count was recorded for this clone. The rearrangement joins TRBV28 to TRBJ2-2; 7 bases match TRBD2. The CDR3 spans 15 residues. Trimming cost V 3 bases and J 1 base; bases outside gene matches: 2. Germline CDR1 reads MDHEN; CDR2 reads SYDVKM. The chain's CDR3 is CASSFTSENTGELFF. The CDR3 DNA reads as TGTGCCAGCAGTTTTACTAGCGAGAACACCGGGGAGCTGTTTTTT.

The CDR3: CSVVTGARYEQYF. The DNA for the CDR3 is TGCAGCGTTGTGACAGGGGCCCGCTACGAGCAGTACTTC. This chain links TRBV29-1 with TRBJ2-7, with 8 bases fitting TRBD1. The CDR3 contains 13 residues. V dropped 4 bases and J dropped 3; count of bases not matched to a gene: 5. The germline V gene encodes CDR1 SQVTM and CDR2 ANQGSEA.

The chain employs TRBV7-3 and TRBJ1-3; D is unresolved. The germline gives CDR1 SGHTA, CDR2 FQGTGA. V was shortened by 1 base and J by 0 bases, with 7 bases between the two germline ends. The CDR3 covers 15 residues. CDR3 DNA sequence: TGTGCCAGCAGCTTAATCTCCGGCTCTGGAAACACCATATATTTT. Amino acids: CASSLISGSGNTIYF.

This clone has just a few counts. V usage is TRBV5-6 and J usage is TRBJ2-2; weak D call: TRBD1 (5 bases). CDR3 length: 13 residues. V was trimmed by 0 bases and J by 6 bases, leaving 6 bases between them. Germline V gene data show CDR1 as SGHDT and CDR2 as YYEEEE. CDR3 residues: CASSLVGAGELFF. The CDR3 DNA reads TGTGCCAGCAGCTTGGTAGGGGCCGGGGAGCTGTTTTTT. Full variable domain (outside the CDR3, taken from reference TRBV5-6 and TRBJ2-2): DAGVTQSPTHLIKTRGQQVTLRCSPKSGHDTVSWYQQALGQGPQFIFQYYEEEERQRGNFPDRFSGHQFPNYSSELNVNALLLGDSALYLCASSLVGAGELFFGEGSRLTVL.

The chain recombines TRBV12-5 with TRBJ1-2, with D hard to call. The germline CDR1 and CDR2 sequences are LGHNT and FRNRAP. This CDR3 has 13 amino acids. V was cut by 1 base and J by 4 bases, with 7 bases left in between. The CDR3 reads CASGLGPPYGYTF. DNA of the CDR3: TGTGCTAGTGGTTTGGGTCCTCCCTATGGCTACACCTTC.

The chain is built from TRBV21-1 and TRBJ2-7; the D call in the table, TRBD2, was not verified against the DNA. TRBV21-1 represents a pseudogene. The CDR3 has 14 amino acids. CDR3 DNA sequence: TGTGCCAGCAGCAAAGCGGGGGGTAACTACGAGCAGTACTTC. Translated: CASSKAGGNYEQYF.

J is TRBJ2-5 and V is TRBV5-1; weak D call: TRBD2 (5 bases). This CDR3 comprises 14 residues. Germline values: CDR1 SGHRS, CDR2 YFSETQ. The germline V and J ends were trimmed by 0 bases and 0 bases, with 6 bases remaining between them. The CDR3 bases are TGCGCCAGCAGCTTGGCGGGAAACCAAGAGACCCAGTACTTC. This gives the protein CASSLAGNQETQYF.

This clone was seen just once. The chain joins TRBV11-2 to TRBJ2-2; D is possibly TRBD1 (6 bases). Germline lookup yields CDR1 SGHAT and CDR2 FQNNGV. Between the trimmed V and J ends, which lost 2 bases and 6 bases, there was a span of 10 bases. The CDR3 length is 14 residues. The CDR3 loop is CASSLTNRAGELFF. As DNA, the CDR3 is TGTGCCAGCAGCTTAACCAACAGGGCCGGGGAGCTGTTTTTT.

The DNA of the CDR3 is TGTGCCAGCAGTTTAATCGGGAGTGGCTCCTACGAGCAGTACTTC. Amino acids: CASSLIGSGSYEQYF. The chain recombines TRBV28 with TRBJ2-7; a weak D match, TRBD2 (6 bases). The V gene's germline CDR1 is MDHEN and CDR2 SYDVKM. V was clipped by 2 bases and J by 0 bases, with 11 bases between them. CDR3 length: 15 residues.

This clone was found once. The chain couples TRBV5-1 to TRBJ2-5; D unresolved. The CDR3 is 14 amino acids. V lost 0 bases and J lost 1, with 7 bases in between. CDR1 and CDR2 from the germline V gene are SGHRS and YFSETQ. DNA of the CDR3: TGCGCCAGCAGCTTGGGGTTCGGCCAAGAGACCCAGTACTTC. It translates to CASSLGFGQETQYF.

The J gene is TRBJ2-3, the V gene TRBV5-4; TRBD1 matches at 7 bases. The germline V gene encodes CDR1 SGHNT and CDR2 YYREEE (reference sequence). The CDR3 runs 15 residues. After removal of 2 bases from V and 0 bases from J, the junction contained 3 bases not matched to a gene. The CDR3 loop reads CASSLQGISTDTQYF. The CDR3 DNA sequence: TGTGCCAGCAGCTTACAGGGGATAAGCACAGATACGCAGTATTTT. Looking up the rest from reference TRBV5-4 and TRBJ2-3 gives the full variable domain: ETGVTQSPTHLIKTRGQQVTLRCSSQSGHNTVSWYQQALGQGPQFIFQYYREEENGRGNFPPRFSGLQFPNYSSELNVNALELDDSALYLCASSLQGISTDTQYFGPGTRLTVL.

The chain couples TRBV5-6 to TRBJ2-3; TRBD1 matches at 7 bases. From germline, CDR1 is SGHDT and CDR2 YYEEEE. V gave up 4 bases and J gave up 1 base; unmatched junction bases: 6. The CDR3 is 15 amino acids. In DNA, the CDR3 is TGTGCCAGCAGCCTGACAGGGTTCGGCACAGATACGCAGTATTTT. Translated: CASSLTGFGTDTQYF.

This clone has just a few counts. J is TRBJ2-7 and V is TRBV6-5; weak D call: TRBD2 (5 bases). V was cut by 6 bases and J by 1 base, with 16 bases left in between. The length of the CDR3 is 15 residues. Germline loops: CDR1 MNHEY, CDR2 SVGAGI. For the CDR3, the DNA is TGTGCCAGCAGACCAAAACCGACGGGGTCCTACGAGCAGTACTTC. This codes for CASRPKPTGSYEQYF.

This chain joins TRBV6-1 and TRBJ1-2; the match to TRBD1 covers 7 bases. The CDR3 contains 15 residues. Losses at the gene ends were 3 bases for V and 4 bases for J; bases not matched to a gene: 8. The V gene's germline CDR1 is MNHNS and CDR2 SASEGT. The CDR3 bases are TGTGCCAGCAGTGATAGACAGGGAGGAGCCTATGGCTACACCTTC. Amino acids: CASSDRQGGAYGYTF.